The text below deals with one TCR beta chain. The CDR3 spans 20 residues. V was trimmed by 0 bases and J by 2 bases, leaving 23 bases between them. The germline V gene has CDR1 MRHNA and CDR2 SNTAGT. The data belong to a study of blood T cell repertoires in COVID-19. The wider study: Donors in the United States, Italy and Spain gave samples during acute or convalescent COVID-19. Nucleic acid was either cDNA or gDNA, and it came from T cells, B-cell-depleted T cells, or PBMCs.

Original processing notes: Reference gene primer amplification gave estimated nucleated cell counts. Data came from immunoSEQ multiplex PCR; TCRdb stores just in-frame clones and leaves some out. V and J calls and clone size are as listed in that table; D and trimming were resolved from the DNA. The sample yields under 200,000 clones, just over 90% seen once. Sequencing used peripheral blood. The J gene is TRBJ1-3, the V gene TRBV6-4, with D hard to call. The origin of this receptor is a man aged 18 to 30 with COVID-19, enrolled during active disease. CDR3 sequence: CASSDSVGCRGNGAGNTIYF. DNA of the CDR3: TGTGCCAGCAGTGACTCAGTGGGGTGTCGAGGGAACGGGGCTGGAAACACCATATATTTT.